The clone carrying this TCR beta chain has just a few counts. The data originate from a study of T cells in Graves' hyperthyroidism and ophthalmopathy. Researchers amplified the TCR beta CDR3 regions from RNA transcripts. The HTBI primer set was used in a first-round RT-PCR of the TCR CDR3. TCRdb redid the calling of the multiplex PCR reads with MiXCR, one entry per CDR3 protein. The table shows 490,000 or so distinct CDR3 sequences, with 20% to 25% occurring only once. The CDR3 is 15 amino acids. V lost 3 bases to trimming and J lost 0 bases, with 11 bases between them. Material: blood. The clonotype was recovered from a woman in her seventies with Graves' ophthalmopathy. The chain recombines TRBV12-3 or TRBV12-4 with TRBJ1-1, with D possibly being TRBD1 (5 bases). CDR3 bases: TGTGCCAGCAGTTTGGGAGACAGCCTGAACACTGAAGCTTTCTTT. The encoded protein is CASSLGDSLNTEAFF.